The rows below give T cell receptor beta chains drawn from one sample of a study of T cells in Graves' hyperthyroidism and ophthalmopathy. MiXCR was run by TCRdb on the multiplex PCR reads, yielding one entry per CDR3 protein. The data contain about 270,000 distinct CDR3 sequences, less than 30% of them singletons. Sequenced sample: blood. The source of these receptors is a man between 35 and 55 years old with Graves' hyperthyroidism that later progressed to Graves' ophthalmopathy. The CDR3 runs from the conserved cysteine through the conserved F or W. D genes are given only for firm matches. Not every row has a clone size; where given, it reads once, few, many or a size class.

abundance	j_gene	v_gene	d_gene	CDR3aa	CDR3nt
.	TRBJ1-1	TRBV30	TRBD1	CAWSAIDRGGTEAFF	TGTGCCTGGAGTGCCATCGACAGGGGAGGCACTGAAGCTTTCTTT
many	TRBJ2-5	TRBV18	TRBD2	CASSRPGGRMETQYF	TGTGCCAGCTCACGACCGGGAGGGCGTATGGAGACCCAGTACTTC
.	TRBJ1-5	TRBV7-8	.	CASKSAGQPQHF	TGTGCCAGTAAATCGGCGGGGCAGCCCCAGCATTTT
many	TRBJ2-7	TRBV3-1	.	CASSQGGSLTYEQYF	TGTGCCAGCAGCCAAGGGGGTAGTTTGACTTACGAGCAGTACTTC
many	TRBJ2-2	TRBV6-1	TRBD1	CASSIRQGVAGELFF	TGTGCCAGCAGTATCAGGCAGGGGGTCGCCGGGGAGCTGTTTTTT
.	TRBJ2-5	TRBV7-2	.	CASSPRTWPETQYF	TGTGCCAGCAGCCCCAGGACTTGGCCAGAGACCCAGTACTTC
many	TRBJ1-5	TRBV20-1	.	CSAREDLGGNQPQHF	TGCAGTGCTAGAGAGGATCTTGGAGGCAATCAGCCCCAGCATTTT
many	TRBJ1-1	TRBV20-1	.	CSARETGHSNTEAFF	TGCAGTGCTAGAGAGACGGGACACAGTAACACTGAAGCTTTCTTT
.	TRBJ1-2	TRBV30	.	CAWSHRQGTGYTF	TGTGCCTGGAGTCATAGGCAGGGGACTGGCTACACCTTC
many	TRBJ1-2	TRBV6-5	.	CASSPRLTGSNYGYTF	TGTGCCAGCAGTCCACGCCTGACGGGGTCTAACTATGGCTACACCTTC
many	TRBJ2-5	TRBV11-2	.	CASSSDGQETQYF	TGTGCCAGCAGCTCTGACGGGCAAGAGACCCAGTACTTC
many	TRBJ2-7	TRBV12-3/TRBV12-4	TRBD2	CASSFLTSGTLGYEQYF	TGTGCCAGCAGTTTTTTGACTAGCGGGACCCTAGGCTACGAGCAGTACTTC
many	TRBJ2-2	TRBV6-5	TRBD2	CASSYTASGASGELFF	TGTGCCAGCAGTTACACGGCTAGCGGAGCCAGCGGGGAGCTGTTTTTT
many	TRBJ1-2	TRBV15	.	CVTSRDHMATTQGYTF	TGTGTCACCAGCAGAGACCATATGGCCACGACGCAGGGCTACACCTTC
few	TRBJ2-7	TRBV6-5	TRBD1	CASSYLGQGNYEQYF	TGTGCCAGCAGTTACTTGGGACAGGGAAACTACGAGCAGTACTTC
many	TRBJ2-7	TRBV27	.	CASKRASSYEQYF	TGTGCCAGCAAGCGGGCAAGCTCCTACGAGCAGTACTTC
many	TRBJ2-7	TRBV6-2/TRBV6-3	TRBD2	CASMAGGTTYEQYF	TGTGCCAGCATGGCGGGGGGGACTACCTACGAGCAGTACTTC
many	TRBJ2-2	TRBV7-2	.	CASSRLSTDTTGELFF	TGTGCCAGCAGCCGACTTTCAACGGACACCACCGGGGAGCTGTTTTTT
many	TRBJ2-7	TRBV20-1	TRBD2	CSARGGLAGTYEQYF	TGCAGTGCTAGAGGGGGACTAGCGGGGACCTACGAGCAGTACTTC
.	TRBJ1-1	TRBV20-1	.	CSARVQGRLTEAFF	TGCAGTGCTAGAGTTCAGGGAAGACTAACTGAAGCTTTCTTT
many	TRBJ1-2	TRBV19	TRBD1	CATDPGTVNYGYTF	TGTGCCACCGACCCCGGGACAGTCAACTATGGCTACACCTTC
many	TRBJ2-5	TRBV11-2	.	CASSYLGWAGRGETQYF	TGTGCCAGCAGCTACCTGGGGTGGGCAGGGCGAGGGGAGACCCAGTACTTC
many	TRBJ1-2	TRBV20-1	.	CSARDQVSYGYTF	TGCAGTGCTAGAGATCAAGTTAGCTATGGCTACACCTTC
many	TRBJ1-3	TRBV3-1	.	CATMSRDSGNTIYF	TGTGCCACCATGTCGCGGGACTCTGGAAACACCATATATTTT
many	TRBJ2-7	TRBV10-3	.	CAISEFLPSEQYF	TGTGCCATCAGTGAGTTTCTCCCTTCCGAGCAGTACTTC
.	TRBJ1-2	TRBV19	TRBD1	CASSPTSTGGENYGYTF	TGTGCCAGTAGTCCGACTTCGACAGGGGGAGAGAATTATGGCTACACCTTC
many	TRBJ2-7	TRBV28	TRBD1	CASSSRDDRGYEQYF	TGTGCCAGCAGTTCCCGGGATGACAGGGGCTACGAGCAGTACTTC
few	TRBJ1-2	TRBV3-1	.	CASSQVTFYGYTF	TGTGCCAGCAGCCAGGTCACATTCTATGGCTACACCTTC
many	TRBJ1-2	TRBV6-5	TRBD1	CASSPTGGSVYGYTF	TGTGCCAGCAGTCCGACAGGGGGTTCGGTCTATGGCTACACCTTC
.	TRBJ1-6	TRBV28	.	CATQARGGNSPLHF	TGTGCCACCCAGGCCAGGGGCGGGAATTCACCCCTCCACTTT
many	TRBJ1-1	TRBV19	.	CASSIPPGNTEASF	TGTGCCAGTAGTATACCCCCAGGGAACACTGAAGCTTCCTTT
.	TRBJ1-2	TRBV6-5	.	CASSYSASSWGYTF	TGTGCCAGCAGTTACTCTGCCTCATCGTGGGGCTACACCTTC
few	TRBJ2-2	TRBV29-1	TRBD1	CSVRAGGRATGELFF	TGCAGCGTTCGCGCAGGGGGCCGGGCCACCGGGGAGCTGTTTTTT
many	TRBJ2-5	TRBV7-8	.	CASSAPQRERETQYF	TGTGCCAGCAGCGCCCCCCAACGGGAGAGGGAGACCCAGTACTTC
.	TRBJ2-7	TRBV20-1	TRBD1	CSASPPGQGAHEQYF	TGCAGTGCTAGTCCTCCGGGACAGGGGGCCCACGAGCAGTACTTC
many	TRBJ1-1	TRBV3-1	.	CASSQNSAPRAFF	TGTGCCAGCAGCCAAAACTCAGCTCCCAGGGCTTTCTTT
many	TRBJ2-7	TRBV3-1	TRBD2	CASSQGLATSGYEQYF	TGTGCCAGCAGCCAAGGATTGGCGACTAGCGGTTACGAGCAGTACTTC